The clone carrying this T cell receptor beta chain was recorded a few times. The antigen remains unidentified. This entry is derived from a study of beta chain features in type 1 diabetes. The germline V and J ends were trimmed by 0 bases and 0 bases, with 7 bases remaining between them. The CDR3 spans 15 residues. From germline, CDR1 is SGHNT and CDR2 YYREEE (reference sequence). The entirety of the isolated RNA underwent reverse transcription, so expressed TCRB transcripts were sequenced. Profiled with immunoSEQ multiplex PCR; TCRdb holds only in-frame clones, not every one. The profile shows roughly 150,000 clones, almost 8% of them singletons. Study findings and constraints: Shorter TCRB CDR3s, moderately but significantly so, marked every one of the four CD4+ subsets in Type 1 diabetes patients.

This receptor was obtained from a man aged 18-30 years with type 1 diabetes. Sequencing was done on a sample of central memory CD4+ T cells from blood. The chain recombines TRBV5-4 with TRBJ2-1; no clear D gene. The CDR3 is CASSLDPSSYNEQFF. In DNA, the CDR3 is TGTGCCAGCAGCTTGGACCCGAGCTCCTACAATGAGCAGTTCTTC.